This T cell receptor (beta chain) originates from a study of T cells in Graves' hyperthyroidism and ophthalmopathy. RNA transcripts yielded amplified TCR beta CDR3 regions. Primed by the HTBI set, a first-round RT-PCR was run on the TCR CDR3. TCRdb re-derived calls from the multiplex PCR reads in MiXCR, one entry per CDR3 protein. Of about 380,000 distinct CDR3 sequences listed, roughly 18% are singletons. V was pared by 5 bases and J by 3 bases, with 14 bases between. From germline, CDR1 is LGHDT and CDR2 YNNKEL (reference sequence). This CDR3 is built from 14 residues. This chain joins TRBV3-1 and TRBJ2-7, with a weak D call TRBD1 (6 bases). Sequencing was performed on blood. The clonotype was recovered from a man aged 18-30 years with Graves' ophthalmopathy. The CDR3 coding sequence is TGTGCCAGCAGCTCATCCGGGACAAACTACGAGCAGTACTTC. Its protein product is CASSSSGTNYEQYF.